These T cell receptor beta chains were read from a single sample in a study of blood T cell repertoires in COVID-19. Produced via immunoSEQ multiplex PCR; TCRdb's table is partial and in-frame only. The profile covers about 23,000 clones, with over 75% appearing a single time and around a sixth taken by the ten largest. The sequencing input was peripheral blood. These receptors originate from a woman aged 80 or over with acute or convalescent COVID-19. Each CDR3 is given with its conserved first and last residue. The order of the fields is clone size, V gene, D gene, J gene, CDR3 DNA, CDR3 protein. D genes are given only for firm matches. Rows may omit the clone size; those that give it use once, few, many or a size class.

clone_size: -; v_call: TRBV7-2; d_call: -; j_call: TRBJ2-1; cdr3_nt: TGTGCCAGCAGCTTCGATGCAACTAGCCGGAGCTCCTACAATGAGCAGTTCTTC; cdr3_aa: CASSFDATSRSSYNEQFF
clone_size: -; v_call: TRBV6-1; d_call: TRBD1; j_call: TRBJ1-2; cdr3_nt: TGTGCCAGCAGTGGTGGGACAGGGGGCAATGGCTATGGCTACACCTTC; cdr3_aa: CASSGGTGGNGYGYTF
clone_size: -; v_call: TRBV18; d_call: -; j_call: TRBJ2-7; cdr3_nt: TGTGCCAGCTCACCAGTGGGCACCTCTTCTCTGGAGCAGTACTTC; cdr3_aa: CASSPVGTSSLEQYF
clone_size: -; v_call: TRBV5-1; d_call: TRBD1; j_call: TRBJ1-1; cdr3_nt: TGCGCCAGCAGCTCGACAGGGGGCAACACTGAAGCTTTCTTT; cdr3_aa: CASSSTGGNTEAFF
clone_size: -; v_call: TRBV30; d_call: -; j_call: TRBJ1-5; cdr3_nt: TGTGCCTGGAGTGCTAGCAGGACGGGCCTATATAGCAATCAGCCCCAGCATTTT; cdr3_aa: CAWSASRTGLYSNQPQHF
clone_size: -; v_call: TRBV18; d_call: TRBD2; j_call: TRBJ2-3; cdr3_nt: TGTGCCAGCTCCCTGCTCCCCAGCGGGAGGCTCACAGATACGCAGTATTTT; cdr3_aa: CASSLLPSGRLTDTQYF
clone_size: once; v_call: TRBV15; d_call: -; j_call: TRBJ2-1; cdr3_nt: TGTGCCACCAGCAGAGATCTAGGGGGACATACCTACAATGAGCAGTTCTTC; cdr3_aa: CATSRDLGGHTYNEQFF
clone_size: -; v_call: TRBV11-2; d_call: TRBD2; j_call: TRBJ2-1; cdr3_nt: TGTGCCAGCAGCTTACGCGGGAGCTCCTACAATGAGCAGTTCTTC; cdr3_aa: CASSLRGSSYNEQFF
clone_size: -; v_call: TRBV6-6; d_call: -; j_call: TRBJ1-1; cdr3_nt: TGTGCCAGCAGCCCGGGGGACACTGAAGCTTTCTTT; cdr3_aa: CASSPGDTEAFF
clone_size: -; v_call: TRBV7-9; d_call: TRBD2; j_call: TRBJ2-5; cdr3_nt: TGTGCCAGCACCAGCCGACTAGCGGGAGCGTCGGAGACCCAGTACTTC; cdr3_aa: CASTSRLAGASETQYF
clone_size: once; v_call: TRBV15; d_call: -; j_call: TRBJ1-5; cdr3_nt: TGTGCCACCAGCAGAGATAGCTGGGGCCACCATTTT; cdr3_aa: CATSRDSWGHHF
clone_size: -; v_call: TRBV2; d_call: -; j_call: TRBJ2-1; cdr3_nt: TGTGCCAGCAGTGAAGAGGGGGTAGGCTACAATGAGCAGTTCTTC; cdr3_aa: CASSEEGVGYNEQFF
clone_size: -; v_call: TRBV18; d_call: -; j_call: TRBJ2-1; cdr3_nt: TGTGCCAGCTCACCACTAGGGGGTGAGCAGTTCTTC; cdr3_aa: CASSPLGGEQFF
clone_size: -; v_call: TRBV5-1; d_call: -; j_call: TRBJ2-4; cdr3_nt: TGCGCCAGCAGCTCGCGGTATTTGGGTACAGGGAACCAAAACATTCAGTACTTC; cdr3_aa: CASSSRYLGTGNQNIQYF
clone_size: once; v_call: TRBV4-3; d_call: -; j_call: TRBJ1-2; cdr3_nt: TGCGCCAGCAGCCAAGTCGGTTCGGGGGGGCTCGGCTACACCTTC; cdr3_aa: CASSQVGSGGLGYTF
clone_size: -; v_call: TRBV10-1; d_call: -; j_call: TRBJ1-1; cdr3_nt: TGCGCCAGCAGTGAGAACTTAGTGGCTGAAGCTTTCTTT; cdr3_aa: CASSENLVAEAFF
clone_size: -; v_call: TRBV19; d_call: TRBD1; j_call: TRBJ2-7; cdr3_nt: TGTGCCAGTAGTAAGTCCGGGACAGGGTCCTACGAGCAGTACTTC; cdr3_aa: CASSKSGTGSYEQYF
clone_size: -; v_call: TRBV9; d_call: -; j_call: TRBJ1-6; cdr3_nt: TGTGCCAGCAGCGTAGATGGGGGGAGTAGATCACCCCTCCACTTT; cdr3_aa: CASSVDGGSRSPLHF
clone_size: -; v_call: TRBV7-9; d_call: -; j_call: TRBJ2-3; cdr3_nt: TGTGCCAGCAGCTTAGGTACCGAGGATACGCAGTATTTT; cdr3_aa: CASSLGTEDTQYF
clone_size: -; v_call: TRBV14; d_call: TRBD1; j_call: TRBJ2-7; cdr3_nt: TGTGCCAGCAGCCAAGTTGAGACAGGGGGATACGAGCAGTACTTC; cdr3_aa: CASSQVETGGYEQYF
clone_size: -; v_call: TRBV5-1; d_call: -; j_call: TRBJ2-3; cdr3_nt: TGCGCCAGCAGCGCGGGCGTAAGAGATACGCAGTATTTT; cdr3_aa: CASSAGVRDTQYF
clone_size: few; v_call: TRBV3-1/TRBV3-2; d_call: -; j_call: TRBJ1-1; cdr3_nt: TGTGCCAGCAGCCAAAATAGGCGGCCGGGGGAAGCTTTCTTT; cdr3_aa: CASSQNRRPGEAFF
clone_size: -; v_call: TRBV5-1; d_call: TRBD2; j_call: TRBJ2-1; cdr3_nt: TGCGCCAGCAGCTTCGGGACTAGTATCAATGAGCAGTTCTTC; cdr3_aa: CASSFGTSINEQFF
clone_size: -; v_call: TRBV14; d_call: TRBD2; j_call: TRBJ2-7; cdr3_nt: TGTGCCAGCAGCCAAGAACCGGGACTAGCGGGGCCTCAGTACTTC; cdr3_aa: CASSQEPGLAGPQYF
clone_size: -; v_call: TRBV5-1; d_call: -; j_call: TRBJ1-2; cdr3_nt: TGCGCCAGCAGCTTGGCCACCTCCACAGGAGGGTACACCTTC; cdr3_aa: CASSLATSTGGYTF
clone_size: -; v_call: TRBV7-2; d_call: -; j_call: TRBJ1-5; cdr3_nt: TGTGCCAGCAGCCCGTCGGTGGGCGGCAATCAGCCCCAGCATTTT; cdr3_aa: CASSPSVGGNQPQHF
clone_size: few; v_call: TRBV18; d_call: -; j_call: TRBJ1-3; cdr3_nt: TGTGCCAGCTCACCGTCCGGGAGCTCTGGAAACACCATATATTTT; cdr3_aa: CASSPSGSSGNTIYF
clone_size: -; v_call: TRBV5-1; d_call: TRBD1; j_call: TRBJ1-2; cdr3_nt: TGCGCCAGCAGCACCTACGACAGGGTACAGGGCTACACCTTC; cdr3_aa: CASSTYDRVQGYTF
clone_size: -; v_call: TRBV21-1; d_call: -; j_call: TRBJ1-5; cdr3_nt: TGTGCCAGCAGCATCCCGGGACAGGGGTCTCAGCCCCAGCATTTT; cdr3_aa: CASSIPGQGSQPQHF
clone_size: -; v_call: TRBV10-3; d_call: TRBD1; j_call: TRBJ1-5; cdr3_nt: TGTGCCATCTCCAAGGGGGCCGGGGGCAATCAGCCCCAGCATTTT; cdr3_aa: CAISKGAGGNQPQHF
clone_size: -; v_call: TRBV11-2; d_call: TRBD1; j_call: TRBJ2-7; cdr3_nt: TGTGCCAGCAGCTTAGGCTGGGGACAGTCCTACGAGCAGTACTTC; cdr3_aa: CASSLGWGQSYEQYF
clone_size: -; v_call: TRBV24-1; d_call: -; j_call: TRBJ1-2; cdr3_nt: TGTGCCACCAGTGACCCGGGGACACCCGTGTCGGGCTACACCTTC; cdr3_aa: CATSDPGTPVSGYTF
clone_size: -; v_call: TRBV30; d_call: TRBD1; j_call: TRBJ1-1; cdr3_nt: TGTGCCTGGAGTGTTACAGGGGGGAACACTGAAGCTTTCTTT; cdr3_aa: CAWSVTGGNTEAFF
clone_size: -; v_call: TRBV5-4; d_call: TRBD2; j_call: TRBJ2-1; cdr3_nt: TGTGCCAGCAGCCCTGGACTAGCGGGGGGGTACAATGAGCAGTTCTTC; cdr3_aa: CASSPGLAGGYNEQFF
clone_size: once; v_call: TRBV29-1; d_call: TRBD1; j_call: TRBJ2-7; cdr3_nt: TGCAGCGCCCTCATTACCGGGACAGGGGATAGGCGTGGTTTCTACGAGCAGTACTTC; cdr3_aa: CSALITGTGDRRGFYEQYF
clone_size: once; v_call: TRBV19; d_call: -; j_call: TRBJ1-1; cdr3_nt: TGTGCCAGTAGTTACGTCGGGGGGTTCGGCCCGAACACTGAAGCTTTCTTT; cdr3_aa: CASSYVGGFGPNTEAFF
clone_size: -; v_call: TRBV6-1; d_call: TRBD1; j_call: TRBJ1-2; cdr3_nt: TGTGCCAGCAGTGAACTTCCCAGGGGGGCCTATGGCTACACCTTC; cdr3_aa: CASSELPRGAYGYTF
clone_size: -; v_call: TRBV6-1; d_call: -; j_call: TRBJ1-1; cdr3_nt: TGTGCCAGCAGTGAGTTTTACAAGAACACTGAAGCTTTCTTT; cdr3_aa: CASSEFYKNTEAFF
clone_size: once; v_call: TRBV6-5; d_call: -; j_call: TRBJ2-7; cdr3_nt: TGTGCCAGCAGTTACTCTTGGCGGGTAGGCTACGAGCAGTACTTC; cdr3_aa: CASSYSWRVGYEQYF
clone_size: -; v_call: TRBV5-6; d_call: -; j_call: TRBJ1-5; cdr3_nt: TGTGCCAGCAGCTTCTATAGCAATCAGCCCCAGCATTTT; cdr3_aa: CASSFYSNQPQHF
clone_size: -; v_call: TRBV5-1; d_call: TRBD1; j_call: TRBJ2-7; cdr3_nt: TGCGCCAGCAGCTTTGGACAGGGGACCTACGAGCAGTACTTC; cdr3_aa: CASSFGQGTYEQYF
clone_size: few; v_call: TRBV2; d_call: TRBD2; j_call: TRBJ2-2; cdr3_nt: TGTGCCAGTAAGGGACTAGTTAACACCGGGGAGCTGTTTTTT; cdr3_aa: CASKGLVNTGELFF
clone_size: -; v_call: TRBV7-2; d_call: -; j_call: TRBJ2-3; cdr3_nt: TGTGCCAGTTCACAGGGTTCCTACACAGATACGCAGTATTTT; cdr3_aa: CASSQGSYTDTQYF
clone_size: -; v_call: TRBV7-6; d_call: -; j_call: TRBJ2-1; cdr3_nt: TGTGCCAGCAGCTTAGAACCGACACTCTCCTACAATGAGCAGTTCTTC; cdr3_aa: CASSLEPTLSYNEQFF
clone_size: -; v_call: TRBV7-9; d_call: -; j_call: TRBJ2-7; cdr3_nt: TGTGCCAGCGCAGACTACGAGCAGTACTTC; cdr3_aa: CASADYEQYF
clone_size: once; v_call: TRBV19; d_call: -; j_call: TRBJ1-4; cdr3_nt: TGTGCCACCGCGGGGGCAACTAATGAAAAACTGTTTTTT; cdr3_aa: CATAGATNEKLFF
clone_size: few; v_call: TRBV5-6; d_call: -; j_call: TRBJ2-5; cdr3_nt: TGTGCCAGCTCGAATCCCCAGCGGGAGACCCAGTACTTC; cdr3_aa: CASSNPQRETQYF
clone_size: -; v_call: TRBV6-2/TRBV6-3; d_call: -; j_call: TRBJ2-7; cdr3_nt: TGTGCCAGCAGCCCCTGGGACAAGAGCTCCTACGAGCAGTACTTC; cdr3_aa: CASSPWDKSSYEQYF
clone_size: once; v_call: TRBV19; d_call: TRBD2; j_call: TRBJ2-7; cdr3_nt: TGTGCCAGTCGACCGCGGGGGGCACGGTCCGAGCAGTACTTC; cdr3_aa: CASRPRGARSEQYF
clone_size: -; v_call: TRBV7-6; d_call: TRBD2; j_call: TRBJ2-3; cdr3_nt: TGTGCCAGCACCAGACTAGCGGGAGGGTTAGATACGCAGTATTTT; cdr3_aa: CASTRLAGGLDTQYF
clone_size: few; v_call: TRBV6-6; d_call: -; j_call: TRBJ1-1; cdr3_nt: TGTGCCAGCACGCGCATAACGAACACTGAAGCTTTCTTT; cdr3_aa: CASTRITNTEAFF